Below, 27 T cell receptor beta chains from the same sample are listed, as sequenced in a study of cytomegalovirus exposure and HLA in healthy donors. PCR primers comprised 60 Vbeta and 13 Jbeta primers. Using immunoSEQ multiplex PCR, the repertoire was profiled, and TCRdb retains in-frame clones only, with some absent. The sample has roughly 100,000 clones, about 80% seen once; the top ten hold around 2.1%. Sequencing was carried out using PBMCs. Source of these receptors: a man aged 25 to 45 in good health and CMV-seronegative.

The chain uses TRBV4-3 and TRBJ1-6; maybe TRBD1 (6 bases). V shed 0 bases and J shed 4 bases, with 7 bases lying between them. Germline lookup yields CDR1 LGHNA and CDR2 YSLEER. The CDR3 is made up of 15 amino acids. The CDR3 here is CASSQDRGYNSPLHF. In DNA, the CDR3 is TGCGCCAGCAGCCAAGATAGGGGGTATAATTCACCCCTCCACTTT.

This chain connects TRBV14 to TRBJ1-6; D ambiguous. Looked up from germline, CDR1 is SGHDN and CDR2 is FVKESK. V lost 3 bases, J lost 10 bases, and 16 bases lay in between. The CDR3 has 15 amino acids. CDR3 amino acids: CASSQLSPASSPLHF. CDR3 nucleotide sequence: TGTGCCAGCAGCCAGCTAAGTCCTGCGAGCTCACCCCTCCACTTT.

The chain joins TRBV28 to TRBJ1-1, with unresolved D. The ends were cut back, 7 bases at V and 1 base at J, with 16 bases in the middle. The CDR3 is 15 residues long. Germline lookup yields CDR1 MDHEN and CDR2 SYDVKM. The CDR3 sequence is CASTRGDEGNTEAFF. CDR3 DNA: TGTGCCAGCACCCGGGGAGATGAGGGGAACACTGAAGCTTTCTTT.

V gene TRBV7-8 combines with J gene TRBJ1-5, with 7 bases aligning to TRBD1. CDR3 length equals 15 residues. The V gene end was trimmed by 3 bases and the J gene end by 2 bases; junction bases not matched to a gene: 4. Germline V gene data show CDR1 as SGHVS and CDR2 as FQNEAQ. This CDR3 is CASSLGDRGNQPQHF. CDR3 coding DNA: TGTGCCAGCAGCTTGGGAGACAGGGGCAATCAGCCCCAGCATTTT.

This rearrangement joins TRBV2 to TRBJ2-1; 11 bases fit TRBD2. The CDR3 consists of 15 residues. The germline V gene has CDR1 SNHLY and CDR2 FYNNEI. V lost 6 bases, J lost 5 bases, and 6 bases stayed unmatched. The DNA for the CDR3 is TGTGCCAGCAGGGCACTAGCGGGAGCCGACAATGAGCAGTTCTTC. Protein product: CASRALAGADNEQFF.

The chain is built from TRBV6-5 and TRBJ2-7; TRBD2 matches 12 bases. Germline CDR1 MNHEY, CDR2 SVGAGI. The V gene end was trimmed by 4 bases and the J gene end by 6 bases; junction bases not matched to a gene: 1. This CDR3 region has 13 residues. This CDR3 is CASSWTSGTEQYF. The DNA of the CDR3 is TGTGCCAGCAGTTGGACTAGCGGGACCGAGCAGTACTTC.

The CDR3 here is CASSLTSGQGGHGYTF. The CDR3 DNA reads as TGTGCCAGCAGCTTGACATCGGGACAGGGGGGACATGGCTACACCTTC. V is TRBV7-8 and J is TRBJ1-2, with 11 positions matching TRBD1. J gave up 6 bases and V 3 bases, and 9 bases lay outside the gene matches. This CDR3 has 16 residues. Germline V CDR1 and CDR2: SGHVS, FQNEAQ.

The chain links TRBV19 to TRBJ2-5; D ambiguous. The germline CDR1 and CDR2 sequences are LNHDA and SQIVND (reference sequence). V was trimmed by 0 bases and J by 5 bases, leaving 16 bases between them. This CDR3 has 16 residues. The DNA for the CDR3 is TGTGCCAGTAGTATAGATAACGGTGACACCCAGGAGACCCAGTACTTC. The encoded protein is CASSIDNGDTQETQYF. The variable domain in full, with the rest retrieved from reference TRBV19 and TRBJ2-5, is DGGITQSPKYLFRKEGQNVTLSCEQNLNHDAMYWYRQDPGQGLRLIYYSQIVNDFQKGDIAEGYSVSREKKESFPLTVTSAQKNPTAFYLCASSIDNGDTQETQYFGPGTRLLVL.

CDR3 region: CASSSWTGEETQYF. The CDR3 nucleotides are TGCGCCAGCAGCTCCTGGACAGGGGAAGAGACCCAGTACTTC. J is TRBJ2-5 and V is TRBV5-1; 9 bases map to TRBD1. V lost 3 bases to trimming and J lost 3 bases; unmatched junction nucleotides: 3. CDR3 size: 14 residues. CDR1 SGHRS and CDR2 YFSETQ come from the germline V gene.

This clone was seen a few times. V gene TRBV6-5 combines with J gene TRBJ1-2; perhaps TRBD1 as D (5 bases). The CDR3 has 13 residues. Looked up from germline, CDR1 is MNHEY and CDR2 is SVGAGI. The ends were cut back, 7 bases at V and 8 bases at J, with 17 bases in the middle. The CDR3 DNA reads as TGTGCCAGCACCTCGGGGGGAGAGGGAGGCTACACCTTC. The encoded protein is CASTSGGEGGYTF.

This clone came up a few times. The V and J genes are TRBV25-1 and TRBJ1-1, with D hard to call. Germline assignment: CDR1 MGHDK and CDR2 SYGVNS. V was cut by 6 bases and J by 1 base, with 9 bases left in between. The CDR3 contains 13 residues. CDR3 nucleotides: TGTGCCAGCAGACTCTCGTCGAACACTGAAGCTTTCTTT. It yields the protein CASRLSSNTEAFF.

The V and J genes are TRBV6-5 and TRBJ1-4; tentative D call: TRBD1 (5 bases). Germline CDR1 reads MNHEY; CDR2 reads SVGAGI. The germline V and J ends were trimmed by 0 bases and 8 bases, with 13 bases remaining between them. The CDR3 length is 15 residues. CDR3 DNA: TGTGCCAGCAGTTACTCGTTGGGGCTTGGGGAAAAACTGTTTTTT. It is translated as CASSYSLGLGEKLFF.

This rearrangement joins TRBV4-3 to TRBJ1-2, with a tentative D call TRBD1 (5 bases). The V gene's germline CDR1 is LGHNA and CDR2 YSLEER. This CDR3 spans 16 amino acids. V was trimmed by 1 base and J by 0 bases, leaving 12 bases between them. CDR3 DNA: TGCGCCAGCAGCCAAGCGGGCGGGGCCCCTAACTATGGCTACACCTTC. It yields the protein CASSQAGGAPNYGYTF.

The chain employs TRBV7-6 and TRBJ2-1; D is possibly TRBD1 (5 bases). Germline CDR1 and CDR2: SGHVS and FNYEAQ. Trimming left V 2 bases short and J 8 bases short, with 16 bases between. CDR3 size: 15 residues. The CDR3 DNA follows: TGTGCCAGCAGCTTAAATCCTCCAGGGATTGATGAGCAGTTCTTC. Translated: CASSLNPPGIDEQFF.

This sequence joins TRBV7-2 and TRBJ2-1; D is undetermined. Trimming removed 4 bases at V and 5 bases at J, with 9 bases between. The CDR3 is 13 amino acids. Per germline, CDR1 SGHTA and CDR2 FQGNSA. The CDR3 nucleotides read TGTGCCAGCAGCTCCGTATTTAACAATGAGCAGTTCTTC. It yields the protein CASSSVFNNEQFF.

This clone was counted a few times. This rearrangement joins TRBV19 to TRBJ1-1, with D perhaps matching TRBD1 (5 bases). Per the germline V gene, CDR1 is LNHDA and CDR2 is SQIVND (reference sequence). CDR3 size: 16 residues. Trimming pared 3 bases from V and 1 base from J, leaving 15 bases between. CDR3 in amino acids: CASSIAGDGPNTEAFF. The CDR3 bases are TGTGCCAGTAGTATTGCGGGGGATGGCCCGAACACTGAAGCTTTCTTT. The full variable domain, rest sourced from reference TRBV19 and TRBJ1-1, is DGGITQSPKYLFRKEGQNVTLSCEQNLNHDAMYWYRQDPGQGLRLIYYSQIVNDFQKGDIAEGYSVSREKKESFPLTVTSAQKNPTAFYLCASSIAGDGPNTEAFFGQGTRLTVV.

This chain joins TRBV9 and TRBJ2-5; the D is unclear. V lost 6 bases, J lost 1 base, and 13 bases lay in between. Germline V lookup: CDR1 SGDLS, CDR2 YYNGEE. The CDR3 totals 14 residues. DNA for the CDR3: TGTGCCAGCACCTTAGACGGGTCCCAAGAGACCCAGTACTTC. Translating it yields CASTLDGSQETQYF.

The chain has TRBV2 and TRBJ2-2, with 7 bases identical to TRBD2. The length of the CDR3 is 14 residues. The germline gives CDR1 SNHLY, CDR2 FYNNEI. V lost 8 bases to trimming and J lost 7 bases; unmatched junction nucleotides: 10. CDR3 nucleotide sequence: TGTGCCAGCTGGGAGGGAGACTATAGCGGGGAGCTGTTTTTT. This translates into CASWEGDYSGELFF.

For the CDR3, the DNA is TGTGCCAGCAGCCTACAGGTTGGTCAGCCCCAGCATTTT. Protein: CASSLQVGQPQHF. V usage is TRBV7-2 and J usage is TRBJ1-5; D may be TRBD1 (5 bases). CDR1 SGHTA and CDR2 FQGNSA come from the germline V gene. This CDR3 contains 13 residues. Trimming cost V 5 bases and J 6 bases, with 11 bases left between them.

This rearrangement joins TRBV29-1 to TRBJ2-5, with 8 bases that match TRBD2. The germline V gene encodes CDR1 SQVTM and CDR2 ANQGSEA. Trimming cost V 3 bases and J 4 bases; bases outside gene matches: 7. The CDR3 totals 14 residues. DNA for the CDR3: TGCAGCGTTGAGCCCCGACTAGCGTCAGAGACCCAGTACTTC. Protein sequence: CSVEPRLASETQYF.

The chain carries TRBV6-1 and TRBJ2-7, with 9 bases fitting TRBD2. Looked up from germline, CDR1 is MNHNS and CDR2 is SASEGT. This CDR3 has 17 amino acids. V shed 4 bases and J 3 bases; nucleotides not matched to a gene: 13. DNA of the CDR3: TGTGCCAGCAGTGGACGGACGCTTAGCGGGAGAAGCTACGAGCAGTACTTC. This translates into CASSGRTLSGRSYEQYF.

The V and J genes are TRBV5-1 and TRBJ2-5, with 7 bases matching TRBD2. Germline values: CDR1 SGHRS, CDR2 YFSETQ. Trimming at V came to 2 bases and at J to 3 bases, leaving 4 bases not matched to a gene. The CDR3 length is 14 residues. The DNA of the CDR3 is TGCGCCAGCAGCTTCTCGGCGGGAGAAGAGACCCAGTACTTC. As protein: CASSFSAGEETQYF.

The chain combines TRBV27 with TRBJ2-3; a possible D gene is TRBD1 (5 bases). In germline, CDR1 is MNHEY, CDR2 SMNVEV (reference sequence). CDR3 length: 13 amino acids. V lost 5 bases to trimming and J lost 8 bases, with 14 bases between them. Here the CDR3 DNA reads TGTGCCAGCAGTCCACATGGGCAGGGTACGCAGTATTTT. This encodes CASSPHGQGTQYF.

This clone is judged medium-sized. The chain has TRBV5-6 and TRBJ1-5; no clear D gene. Trimming took 4 bases from V and 2 from J, leaving 7 bases between them. The CDR3 totals 13 residues. Germline loops: CDR1 SGHDT, CDR2 YYEEEE. The CDR3 region is CASSQVGNQPQHF. Written as DNA, the CDR3 is TGTGCCAGCAGCCAGGTGGGCAATCAGCCCCAGCATTTT. The variable domain in full, completed from reference TRBV5-6 and TRBJ1-5, reads DAGVTQSPTHLIKTRGQQVTLRCSPKSGHDTVSWYQQALGQGPQFIFQYYEEEERQRGNFPDRFSGHQFPNYSSELNVNALLLGDSALYLCASSQVGNQPQHFGDGTRLSIL.

This clone was seen a handful of times. V is TRBV28 and J is TRBJ2-1, with D perhaps matching TRBD1 (5 bases). V shed 5 bases and J shed 10 bases, with 12 bases lying between them. Germline values: CDR1 MDHEN, CDR2 SYDVKM. This CDR3 is built from 12 residues. The CDR3 DNA follows: TGTGCCAGCAGTAGGGGCCTTGGGGAGCAGTTCTTC. It is translated as CASSRGLGEQFF.

The rearrangement uses TRBV29-1 and TRBJ1-2; TRBD1 might be the D (5 bases). Between the trimmed V and J ends, which lost 2 bases and 5 bases, there was a span of 18 bases. Germline V CDR1 and CDR2: SQVTM, ANQGSEA. The CDR3 extends over 15 amino acids. This CDR3 reads CSVELLSGVKYGYTF. The CDR3 nucleotides read TGCAGCGTTGAACTATTATCGGGGGTAAAGTATGGCTACACCTTC.

This sequence joins TRBV28 and TRBJ2-7, with D possibly TRBD2 on 7 matching bases. The CDR3 runs to 15 residues. Germline CDR1 is MDHEN and CDR2 is SYDVKM. V was clipped by 3 bases and J by 0 bases, with 12 bases between them. The CDR3 nucleotides are TGTGCCAGCAGTTTGGGAGGGGGGGGCTCCTACGAGCAGTACTTC. This translates into CASSLGGGGSYEQYF.